This TCR beta chain was recorded in a study of T cells in Graves' hyperthyroidism and ophthalmopathy. Study outcomes and limitations: Model predictions of ophthalmopathy came a median approximately 6 months before onset.

This clonotype showed up many times. Its specificity is not known. TCR beta CDR3 region amplification was performed from RNA transcripts. A first-round RT-PCR of the TCR CDR3 used the HTBI primer set. MiXCR, applied by TCRdb to the multiplex PCR reads, yields one record per CDR3 protein. Of about half a million distinct CDR3 sequences in the sample, about 20% are singletons; the top ten hold roughly 49%. This TCR was recovered from a woman in her seventies with Graves' ophthalmopathy. Sequencing input: blood.

The CDR3 DNA is TGTGCCAGCAGGGGAACAGGGTCCGCCACTGAAGCTTTCTTT. Its protein product is CASRGTGSATEAFF. The chain has TRBV6-1 and TRBJ1-1; D possibly corresponds to TRBD1 (6 bases). CDR3 length equals 14 residues. Trimming took 6 bases from V and 4 from J, leaving 15 bases between them. The germline V gene encodes CDR1 MNHNS and CDR2 SASEGT.